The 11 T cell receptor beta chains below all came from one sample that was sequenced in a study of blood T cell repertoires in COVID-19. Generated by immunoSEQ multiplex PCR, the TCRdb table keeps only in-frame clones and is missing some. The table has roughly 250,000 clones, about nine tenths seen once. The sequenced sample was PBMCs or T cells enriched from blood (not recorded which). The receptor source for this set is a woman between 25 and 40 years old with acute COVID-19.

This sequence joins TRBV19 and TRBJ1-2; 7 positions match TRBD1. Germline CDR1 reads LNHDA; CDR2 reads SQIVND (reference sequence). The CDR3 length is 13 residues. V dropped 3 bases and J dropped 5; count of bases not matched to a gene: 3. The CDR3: CASSIDREYGYTF. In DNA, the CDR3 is TGTGCCAGTAGTATTGACAGGGAGTATGGCTACACCTTC. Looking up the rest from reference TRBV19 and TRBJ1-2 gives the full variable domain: DGGITQSPKYLFRKEGQNVTLSCEQNLNHDAMYWYRQDPGQGLRLIYYSQIVNDFQKGDIAEGYSVSREKKESFPLTVTSAQKNPTAFYLCASSIDREYGYTFGSGTRLTVV.

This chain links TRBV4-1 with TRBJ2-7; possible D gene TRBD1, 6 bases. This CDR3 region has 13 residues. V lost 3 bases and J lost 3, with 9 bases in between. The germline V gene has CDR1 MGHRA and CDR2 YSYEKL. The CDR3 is CASSQGAYYEQYF. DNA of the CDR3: TGCGCCAGCAGCCAGGGGGCGTACTACGAGCAGTACTTC.

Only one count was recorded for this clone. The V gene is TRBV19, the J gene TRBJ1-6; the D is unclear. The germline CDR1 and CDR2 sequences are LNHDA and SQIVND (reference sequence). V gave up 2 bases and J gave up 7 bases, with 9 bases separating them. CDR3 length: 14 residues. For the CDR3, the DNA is TGTGCCAGTAGTATATACCAGGAAAATTCACCCCTCCACTTT. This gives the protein CASSIYQENSPLHF.

CDR3 sequence: CASSDAGQANEKLFF. The DNA for the CDR3 is TGTGCCAGCAGTGACGCGGGACAGGCTAATGAAAAACTGTTTTTT. The rearrangement uses TRBV6-1 and TRBJ1-4; TRBD1 matches at 8 bases. Looked up from germline, CDR1 is MNHNS and CDR2 is SASEGT. The J segment lost 3 bases and the V segment lost 3 bases, leaving 3 bases of the junction unmatched. The CDR3 consists of 15 residues.

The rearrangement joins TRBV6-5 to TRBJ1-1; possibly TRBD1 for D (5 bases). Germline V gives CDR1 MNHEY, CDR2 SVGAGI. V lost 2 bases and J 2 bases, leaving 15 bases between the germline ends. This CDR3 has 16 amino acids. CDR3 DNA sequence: TGTGCCAGCAGTTACCTAGGGCAGGGCAGAAACACTGAAGCTTTCTTT. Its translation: CASSYLGQGRNTEAFF.

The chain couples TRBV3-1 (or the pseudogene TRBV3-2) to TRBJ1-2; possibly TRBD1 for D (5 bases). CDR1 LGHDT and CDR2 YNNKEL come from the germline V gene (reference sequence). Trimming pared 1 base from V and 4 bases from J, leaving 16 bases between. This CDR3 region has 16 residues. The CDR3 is CASSQARRAGSYGYTF. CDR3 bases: TGTGCCAGCAGCCAAGCCCGCAGGGCAGGAAGCTATGGCTACACCTTC.

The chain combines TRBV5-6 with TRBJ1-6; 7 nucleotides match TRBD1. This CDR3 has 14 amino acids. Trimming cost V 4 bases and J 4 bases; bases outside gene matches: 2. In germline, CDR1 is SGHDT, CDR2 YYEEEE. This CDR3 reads CASSRGQYNSPLHF. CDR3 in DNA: TGTGCCAGCAGCAGGGGACAGTATAATTCACCCCTCCACTTT.

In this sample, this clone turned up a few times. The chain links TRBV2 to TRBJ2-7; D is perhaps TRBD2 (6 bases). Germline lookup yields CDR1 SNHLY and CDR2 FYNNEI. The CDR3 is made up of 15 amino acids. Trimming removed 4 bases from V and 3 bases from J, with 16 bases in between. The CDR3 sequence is CASSAGEAYDYEQYF. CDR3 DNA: TGTGCCAGCAGTGCTGGGGAGGCCTATGACTACGAGCAGTACTTC. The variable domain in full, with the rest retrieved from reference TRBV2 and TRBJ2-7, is EPEVTQTPSHQVTQMGQEVILRCVPISNHLYFYWYRQILGQKVEFLVSFYNNEISEKSEIFDDQFSVERPDGSNFTLKIRSTKLEDSAMYFCASSAGEAYDYEQYFGPGTRLTVT.

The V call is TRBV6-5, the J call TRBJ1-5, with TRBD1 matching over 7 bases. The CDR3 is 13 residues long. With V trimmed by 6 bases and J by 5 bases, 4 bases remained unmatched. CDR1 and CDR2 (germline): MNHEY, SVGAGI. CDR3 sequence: CASRTGWDQPQHF. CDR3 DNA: TGTGCCAGCAGGACAGGGTGGGATCAGCCCCAGCATTTT.

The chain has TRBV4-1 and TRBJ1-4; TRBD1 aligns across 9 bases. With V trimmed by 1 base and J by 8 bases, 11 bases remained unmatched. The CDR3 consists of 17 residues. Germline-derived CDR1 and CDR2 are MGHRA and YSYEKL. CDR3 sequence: CASSQAPLTGGSEKLFF. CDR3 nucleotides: TGCGCCAGCAGCCAAGCCCCCCTGACAGGGGGTAGCGAAAAACTGTTTTTT.

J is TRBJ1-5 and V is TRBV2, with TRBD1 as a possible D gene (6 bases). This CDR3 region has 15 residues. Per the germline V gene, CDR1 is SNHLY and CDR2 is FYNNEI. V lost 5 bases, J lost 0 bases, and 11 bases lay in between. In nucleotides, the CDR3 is TGTGCCAGCAGTACGGACAGCTATAGCAATCAGCCCCAGCATTTT. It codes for CASSTDSYSNQPQHF.